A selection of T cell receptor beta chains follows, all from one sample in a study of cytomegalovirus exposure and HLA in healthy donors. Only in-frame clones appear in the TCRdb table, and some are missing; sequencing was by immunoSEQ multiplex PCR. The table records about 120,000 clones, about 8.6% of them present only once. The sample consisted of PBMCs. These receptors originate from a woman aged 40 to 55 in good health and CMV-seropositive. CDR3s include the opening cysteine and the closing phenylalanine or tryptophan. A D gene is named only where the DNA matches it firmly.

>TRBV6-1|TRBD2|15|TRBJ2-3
CASSPSGGGADTQYF
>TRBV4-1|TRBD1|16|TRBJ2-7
CASSRQTGGAGYEQYF
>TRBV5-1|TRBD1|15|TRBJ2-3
CASSPYRGAEDTQYF
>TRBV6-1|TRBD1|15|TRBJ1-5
CASSERDRGGQPQHF
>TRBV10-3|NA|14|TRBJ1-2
CAISVQAGDYGYTF
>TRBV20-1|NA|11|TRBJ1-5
CSALQGEAQHF
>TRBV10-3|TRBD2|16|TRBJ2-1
CAISESGAGGTNEQFF
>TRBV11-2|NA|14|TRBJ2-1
CASSLGGVYNEQFF
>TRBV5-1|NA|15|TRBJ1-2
CASSLDGAGNYGYTF
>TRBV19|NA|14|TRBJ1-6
CASRLTGRESPLHF
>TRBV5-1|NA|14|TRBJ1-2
CASSLEGSRGGYTF
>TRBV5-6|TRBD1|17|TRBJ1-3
CASRAGTGDFSGNTIYF
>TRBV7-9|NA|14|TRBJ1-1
CASSSYRENTEAFF
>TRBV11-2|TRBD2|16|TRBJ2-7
CASSSSGVQGWYEQYF
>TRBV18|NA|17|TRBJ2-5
CASSPSYRRARQETQYF
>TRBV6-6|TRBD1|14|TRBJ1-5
CASSPDRADQPQHF
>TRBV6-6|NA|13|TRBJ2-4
CASGRYGGNIQYF
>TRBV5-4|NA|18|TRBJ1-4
CASSLAGQGQATNEKLFF
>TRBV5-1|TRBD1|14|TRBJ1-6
CASSAGQGASPLHF
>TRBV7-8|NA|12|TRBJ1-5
CASSPRNQPQHF
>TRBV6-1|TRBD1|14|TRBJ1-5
CACSRGQGNQPQHF
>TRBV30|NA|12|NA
CAWGDITYEQYF
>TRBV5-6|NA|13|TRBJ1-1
CASSSTANTEAFF
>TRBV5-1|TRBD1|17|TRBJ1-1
CASSPSRDRGLNTEAFF
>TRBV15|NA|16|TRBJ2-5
CATSRGRGAYQETQYF
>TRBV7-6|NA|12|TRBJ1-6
CASSLDRSPLHF
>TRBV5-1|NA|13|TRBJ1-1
CASKKGQDTEAFF